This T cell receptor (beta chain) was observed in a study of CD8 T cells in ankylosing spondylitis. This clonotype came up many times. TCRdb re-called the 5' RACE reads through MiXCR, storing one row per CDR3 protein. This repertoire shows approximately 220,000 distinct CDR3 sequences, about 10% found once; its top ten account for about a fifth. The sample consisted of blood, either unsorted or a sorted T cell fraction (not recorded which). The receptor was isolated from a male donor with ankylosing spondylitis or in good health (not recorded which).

The CDR3 bases are TGTGCCAGCAGTTTACAGGGGCTGGTTGGAGTGGGCACTGAAGCTTTCTTT. It codes for CASSLQGLVGVGTEAFF. V gene TRBV27 combines with J gene TRBJ1-1, with D perhaps matching TRBD1 (6 bases). CDR3 length equals 17 residues. V gave up 2 bases and J gave up 4 bases, with 20 bases separating them. Germline lookup yields CDR1 MNHEY and CDR2 SMNVEV (reference sequence).